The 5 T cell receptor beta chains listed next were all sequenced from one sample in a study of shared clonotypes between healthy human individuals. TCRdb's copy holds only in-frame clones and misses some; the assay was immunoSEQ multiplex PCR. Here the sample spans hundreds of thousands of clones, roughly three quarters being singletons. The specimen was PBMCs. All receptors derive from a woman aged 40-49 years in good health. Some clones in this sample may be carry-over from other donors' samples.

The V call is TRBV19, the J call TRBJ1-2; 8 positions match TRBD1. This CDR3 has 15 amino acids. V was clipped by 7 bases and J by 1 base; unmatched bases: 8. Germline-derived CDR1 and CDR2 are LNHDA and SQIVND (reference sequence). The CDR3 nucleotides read TGTGCCAGTACCCTGACAGGGGCTCATAACTATGGCTACACCTTC. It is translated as CASTLTGAHNYGYTF.

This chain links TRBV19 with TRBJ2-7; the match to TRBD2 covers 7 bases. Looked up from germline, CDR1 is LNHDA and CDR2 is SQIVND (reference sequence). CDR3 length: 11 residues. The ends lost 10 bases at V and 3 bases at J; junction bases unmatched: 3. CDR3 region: CATREGYEQYF. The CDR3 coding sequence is TGTGCCACCAGGGAGGGCTACGAGCAGTACTTC.

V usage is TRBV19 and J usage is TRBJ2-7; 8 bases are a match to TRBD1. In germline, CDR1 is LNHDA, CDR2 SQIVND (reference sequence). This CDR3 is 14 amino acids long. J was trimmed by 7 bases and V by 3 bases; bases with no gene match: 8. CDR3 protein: CASSMDRDRKEQYF. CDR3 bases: TGTGCCAGTAGTATGGACAGGGACAGAAAAGAGCAGTACTTC.

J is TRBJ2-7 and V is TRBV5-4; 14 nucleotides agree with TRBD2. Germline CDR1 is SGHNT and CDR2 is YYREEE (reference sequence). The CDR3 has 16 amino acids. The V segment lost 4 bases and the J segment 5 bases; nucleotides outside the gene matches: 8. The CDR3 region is CASSPGLAGGSHEQYF. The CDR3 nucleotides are TGTGCCAGCAGCCCCGGACTAGCGGGAGGTTCCCACGAGCAGTACTTC. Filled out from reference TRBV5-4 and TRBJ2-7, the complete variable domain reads ETGVTQSPTHLIKTRGQQVTLRCSSQSGHNTVSWYQQALGQGPQFIFQYYREEENGRGNFPPRFSGLQFPNYSSELNVNALELDDSALYLCASSPGLAGGSHEQYFGPGTRLTVT.

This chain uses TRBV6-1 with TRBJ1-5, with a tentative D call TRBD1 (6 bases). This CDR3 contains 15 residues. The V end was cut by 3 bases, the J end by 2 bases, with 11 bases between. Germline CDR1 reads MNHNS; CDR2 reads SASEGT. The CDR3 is CASSDPGVRNQPQHF. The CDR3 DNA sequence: TGTGCCAGCAGTGATCCAGGGGTTCGCAATCAGCCCCAGCATTTT.